This entry lists 20 T cell receptor beta chains sequenced from one sample in a study of Graves' ophthalmopathy and Graves' hyperthyroidism. CDR3 regions of TCR beta were amplified from RNA transcripts. The first-round RT-PCR employed HTBI primers together with the Qiagen OneStep RT-PCR kit. A multiplex PCR was then performed as the second round. Each CDR3 protein is one row after TCRdb ran MiXCR on the multiplex PCR reads. The sample contains hundreds of thousands of distinct CDR3 sequences, 35% to 50% of which appear only once. Sequenced: peripheral blood. These receptor sequences come from an adult man with Graves' ophthalmopathy.

There are a few counts of this clonotype. The rearrangement links TRBV6-1 to TRBJ2-7, with TRBD1 matching over 7 bases. CDR1 and CDR2 (germline): MNHNS, SASEGT. Trimming removed 6 bases from V and 4 bases from J; junction bases left unmatched: 12. CDR3 length: 15 residues. CDR3 protein: CASRKYRGNEYEQYF. The DNA for the CDR3 is TGTGCCAGCAGGAAATACAGGGGAAACGAATACGAGCAGTACTTC.

This clonotype turned up a few times. The J gene is TRBJ1-1, the V gene TRBV9; 11 bases match TRBD1. The CDR3 spans 15 residues. The ends lost 0 bases at V and 4 bases at J; junction bases unmatched: 2. Germline V gene lookup returns CDR1 SGDLS and CDR2 YYNGEE. CDR3 coding DNA: TGTGCCAGCAGCGTAGTTGGGACAGGGGGCACTGAAGCTTTCTTT. As protein: CASSVVGTGGTEAFF.

In this sample, this clonotype turned up many times. This chain connects TRBV7-9 to TRBJ2-5; TRBD1 matches 10 bases. This CDR3 contains 13 residues. Germline V gene sequence: CDR1 SEHNR, CDR2 FQNEAQ (reference sequence). V shed 5 bases and J 9 bases; nucleotides not matched to a gene: 6. CDR3 coding DNA: TGTGCCAGCAGCCCGATAGGACAGGGGGCCCAGTACTTC. Its protein is CASSPIGQGAQYF.

This clonotype was observed at least ten times. J is TRBJ1-2 and V is TRBV7-2; possible D gene TRBD1, 5 bases. Looked up from germline, CDR1 is SGHTA and CDR2 is FQGNSA. Trimming cost V 5 bases and J 4 bases, with 11 bases left between them. This CDR3 has 13 amino acids. The CDR3 DNA follows: TGTGCCAGCAGCCCGGGGGGTATCTATGGCTACACCTTC. Translating it yields CASSPGGIYGYTF.

The V and J genes are TRBV19 and TRBJ1-5, with D tentatively TRBD1 (6 bases). V was cut by 3 bases and J by 1 base, with 16 bases left in between. CDR3 length equals 17 residues. The germline V gene encodes CDR1 LNHDA and CDR2 SQIVND (reference sequence). CDR3 coding DNA: TGTGCCAGTAGTATGGAGGGGGGGGCTATAAGCAATCAGCCCCAGCATTTT. This sequence encodes CASSMEGGAISNQPQHF. The full variable domain, rest sourced from reference TRBV19 and TRBJ1-5, is DGGITQSPKYLFRKEGQNVTLSCEQNLNHDAMYWYRQDPGQGLRLIYYSQIVNDFQKGDIAEGYSVSREKKESFPLTVTSAQKNPTAFYLCASSMEGGAISNQPQHFGDGTRLSIL.

The chain employs TRBV6-1 and TRBJ2-7; D is perhaps TRBD1 or TRBD2 (5 bases each). The CDR3 runs 12 residues. Germline V gene data show CDR1 as MNHNS and CDR2 as SASEGT. The germline V and J ends were trimmed by 9 bases and 4 bases, with 13 bases remaining between them. CDR3 sequence: CASDYDRYEQYF. In nucleotides, the CDR3 is TGTGCCAGTGACTACGACAGATACGAGCAGTACTTC.

The chain combines TRBV20-1 with TRBJ1-2, with 8 bases lining up with TRBD1. This CDR3 has 12 amino acids. Trimming removed 3 bases from V and 6 bases from J; junction bases left unmatched: 3. The germline gives CDR1 DFQATT, CDR2 SNEGSKA (reference sequence). CDR3 in amino acids: CSASVTGDGYTF. CDR3 nucleotide sequence: TGCAGTGCTAGTGTGACAGGGGATGGCTACACCTTC.

The chain carries TRBV25-1 and TRBJ2-2; D might be TRBD1 (6 bases). Germline loops: CDR1 MGHDK, CDR2 SYGVNS. The CDR3 loop spans 13 amino acids. Between the trimmed V and J ends, which lost 11 bases and 4 bases, there was a span of 14 bases. The CDR3 spells CASGAEITGELFF. The CDR3 nucleotides read TGTGCCTCAGGGGCAGAGATCACCGGGGAGCTGTTTTTT.

This clonotype was picked up many times. This rearrangement joins TRBV29-1 to TRBJ2-7, with a weak D call TRBD2 (6 bases). The germline CDR1 and CDR2 sequences are SQVTM and ANQGSEA. The CDR3 has 13 residues. V shed 0 bases and J shed 2 bases, with 8 bases lying between them. The CDR3 loop reads CSVEEGTPYEQYF. CDR3 nucleotides: TGCAGCGTTGAAGAAGGGACTCCCTACGAGCAGTACTTC.

Points on this clonotype: Because the CDR3 is missing its conserved closing phenylalanine or tryptophan, this is likely a read error. The chain has TRBV20-1 and TRBJ2-2, with 7 bases fitting TRBD2. This CDR3 region has 15 residues. Germline V gene lookup returns CDR1 DFQATT and CDR2 SNEGSKA (reference sequence). V gave up 6 bases and J gave up 5 bases; unmatched junction bases: 12. The CDR3 reads CSATGLVMGTGELFL. The CDR3 DNA follows: TGCAGTGCCACAGGACTAGTGATGGGGACCGGGGAGCTGTTTCTT.

This clonotype was observed a handful of times. V is TRBV20-1 and J is TRBJ1-2; D possibly corresponds to TRBD1 (5 bases). Germline CDR1 and CDR2: DFQATT and SNEGSKA (reference sequence). The CDR3 consists of 13 residues. Trimming pared 3 bases from V and 4 bases from J, leaving 12 bases between. CDR3 nucleotides: TGCAGTGCTAGGGGGCCCATCATCTATGGCTACACCTTC. Amino acid sequence: CSARGPIIYGYTF.

The chain links TRBV2 to TRBJ1-4; TRBD1 aligns across 7 bases. Losses at the gene ends were 6 bases for V and 6 bases for J; bases not matched to a gene: 16. Germline CDR1 SNHLY, CDR2 FYNNEI. The CDR3 runs 17 residues. The CDR3 DNA follows: TGTGCCAGCAGATACTACCGGGACAGCTACGCGGATGAAAAACTGTTTTTT. Encoded protein: CASRYYRDSYADEKLFF.

In this sample, this clonotype turned up a few times. V gene TRBV7-9 combines with J gene TRBJ2-6; 7 bases are shared with TRBD2. After removal of 0 bases from V and 4 bases from J, the junction contained 6 bases not matched to a gene. The germline V gene has CDR1 SEHNR and CDR2 FQNEAQ (reference sequence). This CDR3 spans 17 amino acids. CDR3 DNA: TGTGCCAGCAGCTTAGCGGGGGGGGGTTACGGGGCCAACGTCCTGACTTTC. Encoded protein: CASSLAGGGYGANVLTF.

This clonotype was counted between two and nine times. The gene calls are TRBV7-9 and TRBJ2-7; D gene unclear. V shed 10 bases and J shed 4 bases, with 14 bases lying between them. The CDR3 runs to 12 residues. CDR1 is SEHNR, CDR2 FQNEAQ, per germline (reference sequence). The CDR3 nucleotides read TGTGCCACAGGAAAGCAGGATTACGAGCAGTACTTC. It codes for CATGKQDYEQYF.

J is TRBJ2-7 and V is TRBV2; 8 positions match TRBD1. The CDR3 extends over 16 amino acids. Germline V gives CDR1 SNHLY, CDR2 FYNNEI. J gave up 0 bases and V 4 bases, and 8 bases lay outside the gene matches. The CDR3 reads CASSGLGTGASYEQYF. For the CDR3, the DNA is TGTGCCAGCAGTGGACTAGGGACAGGCGCCTCCTACGAGCAGTACTTC. Based on the CDR3 plus reference TRBV2 and TRBJ2-7, the full variable domain is EPEVTQTPSHQVTQMGQEVILRCVPISNHLYFYWYRQILGQKVEFLVSFYNNEISEKSEIFDDQFSVERPDGSNFTLKIRSTKLEDSAMYFCASSGLGTGASYEQYFGPGTRLTVT.

In its sample, this clonotype was seen many times. The rearrangement links TRBV27 to TRBJ2-5; D is perhaps TRBD1 (5 bases). The V gene's germline CDR1 is MNHEY and CDR2 SMNVEV (reference sequence). Trimming left V 5 bases short and J 4 bases short, with 11 bases between. CDR3 size: 13 residues. The CDR3 sequence: CASSSLGAETQYF. In DNA form, the CDR3 reads TGTGCCAGCAGTAGTTTAGGGGCAGAGACCCAGTACTTC.

The rearrangement uses TRBV19 and TRBJ2-7; D is perhaps TRBD1 (7 bases). V lost 5 bases to trimming and J lost 5 bases, with 16 bases between them. The CDR3 runs to 14 residues. CDR1 is LNHDA, CDR2 SQIVND, per germline (reference sequence). The CDR3 is CASSSRQGGDEQYF. CDR3 DNA sequence: TGTGCCAGTAGTTCGAGACAGGGAGGCGACGAGCAGTACTTC.

A few counts support this clonotype. The chain couples TRBV4-3 to TRBJ1-2; the D gene is possibly TRBD1 (5 bases). The CDR3 is 14 amino acids. The germline gives CDR1 LGHNA, CDR2 YSLEER. The V end was cut by 3 bases, the J end by 2 bases, with 10 bases between. The CDR3, as DNA: TGCGCCAGCAGCCAGACCAGGGCAAACTATGGCTACACCTTC. Amino acids: CASSQTRANYGYTF.

This clonotype was counted many times. The V and J genes are TRBV14 and TRBJ1-4; D is undetermined. The CDR3 is made up of 14 amino acids. Germline CDR1 is SGHDN and CDR2 is FVKESK. V was cut by 0 bases and J by 2 bases, with 4 bases left in between. In DNA form, the CDR3 reads TGTGCCAGCAGCCAAGATCGTACTAATGAAAAACTGTTTTTT. Its protein is CASSQDRTNEKLFF.

This clonotype came up a few times. CDR3 region: CSARQLQGAGTEAFF. CDR3 in DNA: TGCAGTGCTAGGCAATTACAGGGGGCAGGCACTGAAGCTTTCTTT. The chain couples TRBV20-1 to TRBJ1-1; 9 nucleotides agree with TRBD1. The CDR3 runs 15 residues. With 3 bases clipped from V and 4 bases from J, the junction kept 9 bases outside the gene matches. Germline lookup yields CDR1 DFQATT and CDR2 SNEGSKA (reference sequence).